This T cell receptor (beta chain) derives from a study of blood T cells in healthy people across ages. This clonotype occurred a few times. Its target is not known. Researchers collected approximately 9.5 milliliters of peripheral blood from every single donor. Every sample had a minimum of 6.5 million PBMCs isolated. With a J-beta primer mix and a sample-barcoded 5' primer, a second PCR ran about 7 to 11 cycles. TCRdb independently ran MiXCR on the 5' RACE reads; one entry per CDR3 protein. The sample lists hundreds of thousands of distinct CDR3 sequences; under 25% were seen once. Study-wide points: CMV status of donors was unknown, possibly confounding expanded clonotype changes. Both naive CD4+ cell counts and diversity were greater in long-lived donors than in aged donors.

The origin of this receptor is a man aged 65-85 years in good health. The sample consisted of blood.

The CDR3 DNA follows: TGCAGTGCTCCTCACGGGGCAGCCAAAAACATTCAGTACTTC. It specifies CSAPHGAAKNIQYF. This rearrangement joins TRBV20-1 to TRBJ2-4, with D perhaps assigned TRBD1 or TRBD2 (5 bases each). The CDR3 is 14 residues long. Germline CDR1 and CDR2: DFQATT and SNEGSKA (reference sequence). The V gene lost 5 bases and the J gene lost 0 bases, with 11 bases spanning the gap.